Listed below are T cell receptor beta chains from one sample, sequenced in a study of response to subunit inactivated influenza vaccine. TCRdb used MiXCR to reprocess the RT-PCR reads, holding one entry per CDR3 protein. The table has 700,000 to 900,000 distinct CDR3 sequences, about 20% seen once; the top ten hold about 10%. The input for sequencing was PBMCs from blood, taken roughly 5 days after vaccination. The receptors stem from a man aged 50-60 years who received an inactivated influenza vaccine. CDR3s include the opening cysteine and the closing phenylalanine or tryptophan. The D gene is left open where the match is weak. Where a row states a size, it is once, few, many or the class of an expanded clone; other rows omit it.

-,-,TRBV30,TRBJ2-5,CAWAGGRQETQYF,TGTGCCTGGGCCGGGGGCAGACAAGAGACCCAGTACTTC
few,-,TRBV30,TRBJ2-1,CASSMGVNEQFF,TGTGCCTCCTCGATGGGGGTGAATGAGCAGTTCTTC
few,TRBD1,TRBV20-1,TRBJ1-6,CSARLTGGNSPLHF,TGCAGTGCTAGACTTACAGGGGGTAATTCACCCCTCCACTTT
-,-,TRBV20-1,TRBJ2-2,CSAHRGGNTGELFF,TGCAGTGCGCACAGGGGGGGGAACACCGGGGAGCTGTTTTTT
-,-,TRBV18,TRBJ2-1,CASSPVQIQPSYNEQFF,TGTGCCAGCTCACCAGTCCAGATACAACCCTCCTACAATGAGCAGTTCTTC
few,-,TRBV7-9,TRBJ2-2,CASSFWGSGELFF,TGTGCCAGCAGCTTTTGGGGGTCCGGGGAGCTGTTTTTT
-,-,TRBV10-3,TRBJ1-1,CAISGSSRDGTEAFF,TGTGCCATCAGTGGGTCGAGCAGGGATGGGACTGAAGCTTTCTTT
few,-,TRBV20-1,TRBJ1-6,CSAPVRSGSPLHF,TGCAGTGCGCCTGTACGGTCGGGTTCACCCCTCCACTTT
many,-,TRBV20-1,TRBJ2-3,CSARGAADTQYF,TGCAGTGCTAGAGGGGCGGCAGATACGCAGTATTTT
few,-,TRBV4-1,TRBJ2-7,CASSQEVGFNEQYF,TGCGCCAGCAGCCAAGAGGTCGGTTTCAACGAGCAGTACTTC
-,-,TRBV20-1,TRBJ2-5,CITTDSGQETQYF,TGCATCACAACGGATAGCGGACAAGAGACCCAGTACTTC